The present entry profiles one T cell receptor beta chain with its context. Its specificity is unknown. TCRdb's table, derived via immunoSEQ multiplex PCR, lists solely in-frame clones and lacks some. Seen here are about 30,000 clones, 90% to 95% observed once, and the top ten hold about 8.4%. The V end lost 2 bases, the J end lost 5 bases, and 14 bases lay between the germline ends. Germline V gives CDR1 SGHKS, CDR2 YYEKEE (reference sequence). The CDR3 totals 14 residues. The sample belongs to a study of OX40 agonist ivuxolimab in advanced cancers. Overall study: Cohort: 65% to 90% men, mean age roughly 60, aged about 20 to 80. Partial responses occurred in Three dose-escalation patients, one with hepatocellular carcinoma and two with cutaneous melanoma. Study conclusions and caveats: Clonal expansion in partial responders at 0.1-3.0 mg/kg ranked among the lowest.

This clonotype was obtained from an adult with an advanced solid tumor such as melanoma, head and neck, liver or kidney cancer. V and J are TRBV5-5 and TRBJ2-7, with D unclear. The source material was CD4+ or CD8+ T cells sorted from blood, sampled in a trial of the OX40 agonist ivuxolimab. CDR3 in amino acids: CASSFVGSWDEQYF. The CDR3 nucleotides read TGTGCCAGCAGCTTCGTCGGGTCGTGGGACGAGCAGTACTTC.